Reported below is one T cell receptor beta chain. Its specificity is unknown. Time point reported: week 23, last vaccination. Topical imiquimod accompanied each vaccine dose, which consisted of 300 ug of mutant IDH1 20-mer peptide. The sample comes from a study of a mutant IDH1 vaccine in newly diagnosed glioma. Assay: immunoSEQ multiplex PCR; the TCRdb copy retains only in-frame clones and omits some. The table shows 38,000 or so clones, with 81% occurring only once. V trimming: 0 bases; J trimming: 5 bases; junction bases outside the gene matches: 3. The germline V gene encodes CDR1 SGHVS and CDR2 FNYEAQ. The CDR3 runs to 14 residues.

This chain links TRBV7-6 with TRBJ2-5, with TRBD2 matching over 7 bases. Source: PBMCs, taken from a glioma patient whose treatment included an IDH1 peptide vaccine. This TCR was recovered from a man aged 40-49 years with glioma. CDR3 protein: CASSLAGEGETQYF. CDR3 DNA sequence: TGTGCCAGCAGCTTAGCAGGGGAGGGGGAGACCCAGTACTTC. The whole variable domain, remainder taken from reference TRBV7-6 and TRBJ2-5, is GAGVSQSPRYKVTKRGQDVALRCDPISGHVSLYWYRQALGQGPEFLTYFNYEAQQDKSGLPNDRFSAERPEGSISTLTIQRTEQRDSAMYRCASSLAGEGETQYFGPGTRLLVL.